These T cell receptor beta chains were read from a single sample in a study of T cells in tuberculosis. Clones were read by immunoSEQ multiplex PCR, and TCRdb kept only the in-frame ones, dropping some. The sample has about 40,000 clones; less than 95% are singletons. The sequencing here drew on PBMCs, taken at tuberculosis diagnosis. The receptors derive from an adult with tuberculosis. CDR3s include the opening cysteine and the closing phenylalanine or tryptophan.

TRBV2	TRBJ1-1	CASSRPGGVRSAEAFF
TRBV27	TRBJ1-1	CASGGPPQGSVEAFF
TRBV19	TRBJ2-1	CASSIGPGQKYNEQFF
TRBV5-6	TRBJ2-3	CASSSTSGGFRTDTQYF
TRBV19	TRBJ1-2	CASSIILTGNYGYTF
TRBV29-1	TRBJ1-1	CSVERHKNTEAFF
TRBV18	TRBJ1-2	CASSPARGDYGYTF
TRBV14	TRBJ1-6	CASSQAGTWFSPLHF
TRBV5-1	TRBJ2-2	CASSWGAGAGELFF
TRBV30	TRBJ2-4	CAWSVWRGGLAKNIQYF
TRBV7-2	TRBJ2-6	CASSLRSSGANVLTF
TRBV18	TRBJ2-7	CASSPGTGYYEQYF
TRBV21-1	TRBJ1-2	CASSTGQYGYTF
TRBV7-7	TRBJ2-1	CASSRGDRGVNEQFF
TRBV7-9	TRBJ1-5	CASSLEQGSNQPQHF
TRBV19	TRBJ1-2	CASSTETGSHGYTF
TRBV5-1	TRBJ1-2	CASSLGPGNYGYTF
TRBV30	TRBJ1-2	CAWSRRDRSNYGYTF
TRBV4-3	TRBJ1-6	CASSQDTGRDSPLHF
TRBV7-6	TRBJ2-5	CASSFPGHIGETQYF
TRBV6-6	TRBJ2-7	CASSLLQGPYEQYF
TRBV5-1	TRBJ1-2	CASRTQGNYGYTF
TRBV5-1	TRBJ1-2	CASRPTGANYGYTF
TRBV12-5	TRBJ1-3	CASGTGGVSGNTIYF
TRBV10-3	TRBJ1-2	CAIRPRGEEGYTF
TRBV19	TRBJ2-4	CASTPGTSLGAQYF
TRBV7-9	TRBJ2-3	CASTPAGTSLNTQYF
TRBV11-2	TRBJ2-7	CASLYVSGGGSEQYF
TRBV10-1	TRBJ1-5	CASNLRDRVRQPQHF
TRBV20-1	TRBJ2-7	CSARSPLALYF
TRBV19	TRBJ1-1	CASSIKNTEAFF
TRBV5-1	TRBJ2-3	CASSWQGAQADTQYF
TRBV2	TRBJ1-5	CASQDRSNQPQHF
TRBV10-3	TRBJ1-6	CATGGGVALGPLHF
TRBV4-1	TRBJ1-3	CASSQIAGVGNTIYF
TRBV6-1	TRBJ2-4	CASSEFSGRSAKNIQYF
TRBV27	TRBJ2-7	CASSLRQGTKQYF
TRBV4-3	TRBJ2-5	CASSDVGQAQETQYF
TRBV15	TRBJ1-5	CATSRAWGEDQPQHF